The sample holds many counts of the clone carrying this T cell receptor beta chain. These data are taken from a study of T cells in Graves' hyperthyroidism and ophthalmopathy. The CDR3 regions of TCR beta were amplified from RNA transcripts. The primer set for the first-round RT-PCR of the TCR CDR3 was HTBI. Via MiXCR, TCRdb re-called the multiplex PCR reads, giving one row per CDR3 protein. The sample shows some 600,000 distinct CDR3 sequences, over 11% of them seen only once. The length of the CDR3 is 17 residues. Germline lookup yields CDR1 LGHNT and CDR2 FRNRAP. J lost 4 bases, V lost 0 bases, and 6 bases had no gene match.

Specimen: blood. The TCR originated in a woman under 40 with Graves' hyperthyroidism that later progressed to Graves' ophthalmopathy. The chain carries TRBV12-5 and TRBJ1-6, with 7 bases that match TRBD1. Here the CDR3 DNA reads TGTGCTAGTGGTTTGGTACAGCCAGGGGGTTATAATTCACCCCTCCACTTT. Its translation is CASGLVQPGGYNSPLHF.